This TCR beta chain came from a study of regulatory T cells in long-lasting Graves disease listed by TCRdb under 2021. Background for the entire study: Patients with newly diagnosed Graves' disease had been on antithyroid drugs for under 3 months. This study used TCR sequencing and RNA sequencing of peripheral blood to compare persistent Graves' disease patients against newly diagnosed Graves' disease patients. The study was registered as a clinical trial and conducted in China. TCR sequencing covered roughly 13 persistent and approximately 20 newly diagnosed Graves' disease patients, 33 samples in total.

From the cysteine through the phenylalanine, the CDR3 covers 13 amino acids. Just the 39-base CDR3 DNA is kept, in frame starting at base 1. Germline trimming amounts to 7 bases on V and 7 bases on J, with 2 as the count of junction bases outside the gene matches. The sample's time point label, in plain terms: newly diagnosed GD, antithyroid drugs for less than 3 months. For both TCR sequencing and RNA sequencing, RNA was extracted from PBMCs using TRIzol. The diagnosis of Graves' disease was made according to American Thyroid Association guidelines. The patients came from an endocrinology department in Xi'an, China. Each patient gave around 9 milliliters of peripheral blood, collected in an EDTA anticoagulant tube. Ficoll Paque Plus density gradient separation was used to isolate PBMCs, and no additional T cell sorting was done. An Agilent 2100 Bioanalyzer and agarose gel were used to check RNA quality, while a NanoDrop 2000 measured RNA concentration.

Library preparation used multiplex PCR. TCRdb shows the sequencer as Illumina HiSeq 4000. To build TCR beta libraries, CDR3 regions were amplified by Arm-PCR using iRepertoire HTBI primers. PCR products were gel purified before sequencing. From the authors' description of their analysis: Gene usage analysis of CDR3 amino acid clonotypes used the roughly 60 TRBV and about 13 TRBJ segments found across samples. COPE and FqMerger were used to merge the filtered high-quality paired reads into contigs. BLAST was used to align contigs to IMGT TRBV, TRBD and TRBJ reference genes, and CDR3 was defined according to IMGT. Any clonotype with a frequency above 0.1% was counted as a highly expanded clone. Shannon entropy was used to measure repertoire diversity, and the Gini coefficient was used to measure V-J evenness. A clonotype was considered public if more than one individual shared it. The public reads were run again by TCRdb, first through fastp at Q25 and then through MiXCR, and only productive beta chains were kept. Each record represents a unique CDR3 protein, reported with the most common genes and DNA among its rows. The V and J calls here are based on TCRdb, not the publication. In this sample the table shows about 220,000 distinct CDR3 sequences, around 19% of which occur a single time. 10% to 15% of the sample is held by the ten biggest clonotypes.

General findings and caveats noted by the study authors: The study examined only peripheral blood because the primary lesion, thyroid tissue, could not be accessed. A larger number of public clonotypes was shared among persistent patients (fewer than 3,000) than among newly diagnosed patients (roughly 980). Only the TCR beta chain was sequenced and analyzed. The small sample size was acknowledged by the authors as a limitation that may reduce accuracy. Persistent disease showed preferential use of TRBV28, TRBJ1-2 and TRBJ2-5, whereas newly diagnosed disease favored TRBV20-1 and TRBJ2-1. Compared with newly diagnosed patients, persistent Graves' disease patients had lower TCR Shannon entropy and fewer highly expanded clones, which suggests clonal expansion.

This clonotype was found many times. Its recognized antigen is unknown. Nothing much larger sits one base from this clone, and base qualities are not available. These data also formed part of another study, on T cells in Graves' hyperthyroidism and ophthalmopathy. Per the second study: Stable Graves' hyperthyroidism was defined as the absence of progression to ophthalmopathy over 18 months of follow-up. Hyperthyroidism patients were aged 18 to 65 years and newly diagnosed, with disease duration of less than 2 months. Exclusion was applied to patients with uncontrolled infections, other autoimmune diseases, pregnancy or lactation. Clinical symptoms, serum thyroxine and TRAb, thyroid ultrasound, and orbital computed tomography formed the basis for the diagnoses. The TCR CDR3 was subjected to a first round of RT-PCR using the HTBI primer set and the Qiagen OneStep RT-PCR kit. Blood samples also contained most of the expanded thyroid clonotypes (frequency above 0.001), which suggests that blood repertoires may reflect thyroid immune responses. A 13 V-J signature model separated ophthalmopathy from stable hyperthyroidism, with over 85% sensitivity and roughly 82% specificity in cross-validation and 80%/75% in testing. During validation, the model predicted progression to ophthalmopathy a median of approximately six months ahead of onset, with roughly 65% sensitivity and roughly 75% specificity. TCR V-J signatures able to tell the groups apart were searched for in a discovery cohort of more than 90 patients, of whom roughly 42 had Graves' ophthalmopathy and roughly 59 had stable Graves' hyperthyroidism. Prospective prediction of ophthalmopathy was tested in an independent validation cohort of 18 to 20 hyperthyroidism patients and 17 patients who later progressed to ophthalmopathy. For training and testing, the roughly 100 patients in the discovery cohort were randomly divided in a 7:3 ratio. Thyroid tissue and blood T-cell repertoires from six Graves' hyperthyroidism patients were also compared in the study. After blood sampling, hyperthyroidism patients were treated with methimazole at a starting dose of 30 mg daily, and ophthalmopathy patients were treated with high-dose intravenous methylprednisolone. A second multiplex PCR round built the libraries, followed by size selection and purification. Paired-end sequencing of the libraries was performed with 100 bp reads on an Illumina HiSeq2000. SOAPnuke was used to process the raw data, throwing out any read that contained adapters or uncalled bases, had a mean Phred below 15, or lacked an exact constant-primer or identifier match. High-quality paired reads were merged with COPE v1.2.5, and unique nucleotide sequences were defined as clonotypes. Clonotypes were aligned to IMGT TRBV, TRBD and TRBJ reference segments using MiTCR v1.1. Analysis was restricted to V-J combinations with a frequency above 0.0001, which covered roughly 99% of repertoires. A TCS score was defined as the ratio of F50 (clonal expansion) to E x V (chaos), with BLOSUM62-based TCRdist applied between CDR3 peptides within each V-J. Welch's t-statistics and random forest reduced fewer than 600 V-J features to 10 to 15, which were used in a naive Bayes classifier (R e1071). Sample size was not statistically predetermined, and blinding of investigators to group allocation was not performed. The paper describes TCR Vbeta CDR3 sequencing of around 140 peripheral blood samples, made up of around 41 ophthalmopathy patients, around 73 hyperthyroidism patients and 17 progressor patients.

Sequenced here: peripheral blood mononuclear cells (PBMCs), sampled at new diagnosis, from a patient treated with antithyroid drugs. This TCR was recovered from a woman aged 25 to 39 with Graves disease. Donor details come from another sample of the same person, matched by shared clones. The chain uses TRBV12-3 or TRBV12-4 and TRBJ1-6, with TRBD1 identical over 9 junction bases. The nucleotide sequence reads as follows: TGTGCCAGCAACGGACAGGGGAATTCACCCCTCCACTTT. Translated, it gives CASNGQGNSPLHF.